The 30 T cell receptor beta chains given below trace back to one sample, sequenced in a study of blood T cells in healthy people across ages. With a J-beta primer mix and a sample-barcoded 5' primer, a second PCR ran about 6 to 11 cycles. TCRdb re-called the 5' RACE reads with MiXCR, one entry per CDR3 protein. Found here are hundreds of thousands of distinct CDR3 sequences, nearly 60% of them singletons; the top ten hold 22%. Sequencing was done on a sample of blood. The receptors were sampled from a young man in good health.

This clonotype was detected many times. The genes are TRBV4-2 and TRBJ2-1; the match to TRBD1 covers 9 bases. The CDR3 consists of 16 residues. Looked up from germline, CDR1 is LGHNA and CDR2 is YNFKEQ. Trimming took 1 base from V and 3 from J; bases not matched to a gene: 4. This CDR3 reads CASSQVRQGGYNEQFF. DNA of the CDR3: TGTGCCAGCAGCCAAGTTCGACAGGGGGGCTACAATGAGCAGTTCTTC.

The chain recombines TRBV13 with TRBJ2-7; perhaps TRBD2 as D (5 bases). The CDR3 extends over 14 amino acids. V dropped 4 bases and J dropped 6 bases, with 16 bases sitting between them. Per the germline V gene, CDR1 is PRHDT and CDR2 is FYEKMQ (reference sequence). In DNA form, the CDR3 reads TGTGCCAGCAGCTCCAACCTCGCGGGTCGCGAGCAGTACTTC. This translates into CASSSNLAGREQYF. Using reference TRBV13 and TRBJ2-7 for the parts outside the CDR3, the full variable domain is AAGVIQSPRHLIKEKRETATLKCYPIPRHDTVYWYQQGPGQDPQFLISFYEKMQSDKGSIPDRFSAQQFSDYHSELNMSSLELGDSALYFCASSSNLAGREQYFGPGTRLTVT.

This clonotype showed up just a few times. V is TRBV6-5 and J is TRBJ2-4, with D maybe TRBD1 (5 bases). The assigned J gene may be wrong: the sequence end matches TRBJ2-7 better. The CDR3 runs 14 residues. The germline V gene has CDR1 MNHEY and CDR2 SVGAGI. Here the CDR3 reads CASSYSPGAHEQYF. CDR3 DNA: TGTGCCAGCAGTTACTCCCCTGGGGCCCACGAGCAGTACTTC.

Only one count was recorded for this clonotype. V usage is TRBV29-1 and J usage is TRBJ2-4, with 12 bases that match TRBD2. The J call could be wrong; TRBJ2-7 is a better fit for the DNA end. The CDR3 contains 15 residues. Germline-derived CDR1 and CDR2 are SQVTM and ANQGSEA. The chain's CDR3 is CSGLGTSGPSYEQYF. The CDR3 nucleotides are TGCAGCGGTTTAGGGACTAGCGGGCCCTCATACGAGCAGTACTTC.

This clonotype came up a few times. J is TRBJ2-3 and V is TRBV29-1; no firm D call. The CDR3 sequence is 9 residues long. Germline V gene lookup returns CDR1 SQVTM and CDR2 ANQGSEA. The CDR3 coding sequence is TGCAGAGGCCCAGATACGCAGTATTTT. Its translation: CRGPDTQYF.

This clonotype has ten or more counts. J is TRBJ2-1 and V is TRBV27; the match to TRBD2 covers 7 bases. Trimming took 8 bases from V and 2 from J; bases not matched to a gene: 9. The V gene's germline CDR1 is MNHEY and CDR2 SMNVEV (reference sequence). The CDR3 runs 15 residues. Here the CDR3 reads CASETTAGPYNEQFF. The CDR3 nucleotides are TGTGCCAGCGAGACAACAGCGGGACCCTACAATGAGCAGTTCTTC.

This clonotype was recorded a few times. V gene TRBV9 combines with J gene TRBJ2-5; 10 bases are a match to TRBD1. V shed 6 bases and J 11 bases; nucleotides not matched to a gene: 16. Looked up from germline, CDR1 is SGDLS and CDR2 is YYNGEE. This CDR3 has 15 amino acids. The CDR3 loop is CASTPGTGESREQYF. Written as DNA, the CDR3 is TGTGCCAGCACCCCCGGGACAGGGGAATCGAGGGAGCAGTACTTC. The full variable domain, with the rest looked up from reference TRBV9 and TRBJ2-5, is DSGVTQTPKHLITATGQRVTLRCSPRSGDLSVYWYQQSLDQGLQFLIQYYNGEERAKGNILERFSAQQFPDLHSELNLSSLELGDSALYFCASTPGTGESREQYFGPGTRLLVL.

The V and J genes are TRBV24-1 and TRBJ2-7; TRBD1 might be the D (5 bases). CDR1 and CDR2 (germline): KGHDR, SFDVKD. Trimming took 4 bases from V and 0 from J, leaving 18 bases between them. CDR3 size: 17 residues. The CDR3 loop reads CATSDARARYYSYEQYF. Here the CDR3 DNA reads TGTGCCACCAGTGACGCCAGGGCGCGATACTACTCCTACGAGCAGTACTTC.

CDR3 loop: CASSLGQDQETQYF. The CDR3 DNA sequence: TGTGCCAGCAGCTTAGGTCAGGACCAAGAGACCCAGTACTTC. The gene calls are TRBV6-5 and TRBJ2-5; D not certain. From germline, CDR1 is MNHEY and CDR2 SVGAGI. V was trimmed by 6 bases and J by 0 bases, leaving 11 bases between them. CDR3 length: 14 residues.

This chain's CDR3 is CASSYGGGLYNEQFF. DNA of the CDR3: TGTGCCAGCAGTTACGGTGGCGGCTTATACAATGAGCAGTTCTTC. The rearrangement links TRBV6-2 or TRBV6-3 to TRBJ2-1; D call uncertain. The V end was cut by 2 bases, the J end by 4 bases, with 12 bases between. The CDR3 length is 15 residues. Germline V gene sequence: CDR1 MNHEY, CDR2 SVGEGT.

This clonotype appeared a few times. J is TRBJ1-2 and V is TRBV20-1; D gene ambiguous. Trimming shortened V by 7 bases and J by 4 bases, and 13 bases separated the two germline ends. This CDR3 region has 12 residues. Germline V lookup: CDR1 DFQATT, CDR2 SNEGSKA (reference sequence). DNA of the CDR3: TGCAGTGTCGGGCAGAAAGGCTATGGCTACACCTTC. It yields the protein CSVGQKGYGYTF.

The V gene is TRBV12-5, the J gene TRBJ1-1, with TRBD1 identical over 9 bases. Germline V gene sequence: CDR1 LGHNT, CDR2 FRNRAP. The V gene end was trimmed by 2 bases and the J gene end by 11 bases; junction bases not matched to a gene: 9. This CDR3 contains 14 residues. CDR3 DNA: TGTGCTAGTGGTTTGCCAACCGGGACAGGGCGGGCTTTCTTT. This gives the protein CASGLPTGTGRAFF.

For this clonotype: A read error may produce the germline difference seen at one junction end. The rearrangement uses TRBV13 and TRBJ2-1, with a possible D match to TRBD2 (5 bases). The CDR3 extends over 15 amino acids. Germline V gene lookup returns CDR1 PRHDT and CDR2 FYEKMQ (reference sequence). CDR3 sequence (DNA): TGTGCCGGCAGCTTAAGGCTAGCTAACTACAATGAGCAGTTCTTC. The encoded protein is CAGSLRLANYNEQFF.

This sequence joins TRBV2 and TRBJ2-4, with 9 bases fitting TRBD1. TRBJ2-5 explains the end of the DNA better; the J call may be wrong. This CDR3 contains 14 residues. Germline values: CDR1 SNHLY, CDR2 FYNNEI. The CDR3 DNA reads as TGTGCCAGCAGATTGGGGACAGGGTTGGAGACCCAGTACTTC. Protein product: CASRLGTGLETQYF.

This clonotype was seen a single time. The CDR3 sequence: CASSLAEDSYEQYF. In DNA form, the CDR3 reads TGTGCCAGCAGCTTAGCAGAGGACTCTTACGAGCAGTACTTC. This chain links TRBV7-2 with TRBJ2-7, with a possible D match to TRBD2 (5 bases). V lost 0 bases and J lost 4, with 10 bases in between. Germline V gene sequence: CDR1 SGHTA, CDR2 FQGNSA. CDR3 length equals 14 residues.

CDR3: CASSQDSTSGANVLTF. The CDR3 nucleotides are TGTGCCAGCAGCCAAGATAGTACCTCTGGGGCCAACGTCCTGACTTTC. The rearrangement joins TRBV4-2 to TRBJ2-6; no firm D call. Trimming stripped 0 bases from V and 0 bases from J, with 6 bases between. CDR1 is LGHNA, CDR2 YNFKEQ, per germline. The CDR3 has 16 residues.

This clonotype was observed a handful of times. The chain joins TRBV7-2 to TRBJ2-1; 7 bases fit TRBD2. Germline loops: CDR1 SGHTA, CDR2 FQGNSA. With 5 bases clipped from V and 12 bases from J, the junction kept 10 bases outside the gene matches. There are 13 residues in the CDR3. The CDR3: CASSNSGLAGQFF. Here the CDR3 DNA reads TGTGCCAGCAGCAACTCCGGGTTAGCGGGGCAGTTCTTC.

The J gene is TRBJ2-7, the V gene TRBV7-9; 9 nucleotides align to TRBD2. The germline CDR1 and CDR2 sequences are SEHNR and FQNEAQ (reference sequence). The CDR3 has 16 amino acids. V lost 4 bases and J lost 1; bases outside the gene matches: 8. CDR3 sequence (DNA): TGTGCCAGCAGCTCCCCAACTAGCGGGCCATCCTACGAGCAGTACTTC. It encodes CASSSPTSGPSYEQYF.

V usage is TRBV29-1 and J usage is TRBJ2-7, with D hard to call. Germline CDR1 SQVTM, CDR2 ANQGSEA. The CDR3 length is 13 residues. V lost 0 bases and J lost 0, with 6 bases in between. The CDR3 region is CSVEEVASYEQYF. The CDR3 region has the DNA TGCAGCGTTGAAGAGGTGGCCTCCTACGAGCAGTACTTC.

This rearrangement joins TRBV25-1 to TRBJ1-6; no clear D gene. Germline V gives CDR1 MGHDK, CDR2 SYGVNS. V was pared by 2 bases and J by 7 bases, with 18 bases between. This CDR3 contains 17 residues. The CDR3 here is CASSEEMGRRGNSPLHF. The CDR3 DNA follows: TGTGCCAGCAGTGAAGAGATGGGCAGGCGAGGGAATTCACCCCTCCACTTT.

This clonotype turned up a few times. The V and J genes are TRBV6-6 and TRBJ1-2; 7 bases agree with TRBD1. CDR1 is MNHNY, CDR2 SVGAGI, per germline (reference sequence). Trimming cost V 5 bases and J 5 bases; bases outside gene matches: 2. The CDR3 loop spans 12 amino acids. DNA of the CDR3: TGTGCCAGCAGTGCAGGGGGATATGGCTACACCTTC. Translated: CASSAGGYGYTF.

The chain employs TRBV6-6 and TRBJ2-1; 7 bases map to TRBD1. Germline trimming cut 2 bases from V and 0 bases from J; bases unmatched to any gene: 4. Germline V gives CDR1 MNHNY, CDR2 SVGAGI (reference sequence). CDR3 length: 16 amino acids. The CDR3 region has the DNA TGTGCCAGCAGTTACGGGACAGCTAGCTCCTACAATGAGCAGTTCTTC. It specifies CASSYGTASSYNEQFF.

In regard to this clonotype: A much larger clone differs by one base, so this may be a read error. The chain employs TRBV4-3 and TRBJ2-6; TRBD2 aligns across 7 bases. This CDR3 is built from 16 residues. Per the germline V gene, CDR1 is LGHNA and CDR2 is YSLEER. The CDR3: CANSQDGGAGANVLTF. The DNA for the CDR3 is TGCGCCAACAGCCAAGATGGGGGGGCTGGGGCCAACGTCCTGACTTTC.

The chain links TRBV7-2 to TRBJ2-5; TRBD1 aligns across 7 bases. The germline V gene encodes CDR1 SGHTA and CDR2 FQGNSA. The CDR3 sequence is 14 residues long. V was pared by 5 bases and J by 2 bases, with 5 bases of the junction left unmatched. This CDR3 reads CASSRDSSQETQYF. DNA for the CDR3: TGTGCCAGCAGCCGGGACAGCTCTCAAGAGACCCAGTACTTC.

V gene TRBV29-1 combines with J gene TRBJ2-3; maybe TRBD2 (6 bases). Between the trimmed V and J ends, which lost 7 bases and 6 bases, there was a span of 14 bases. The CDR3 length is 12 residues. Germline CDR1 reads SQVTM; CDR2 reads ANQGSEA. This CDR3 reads CSGGETPDTQYF. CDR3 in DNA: TGCAGCGGGGGGGAGACCCCGGATACGCAGTATTTT.

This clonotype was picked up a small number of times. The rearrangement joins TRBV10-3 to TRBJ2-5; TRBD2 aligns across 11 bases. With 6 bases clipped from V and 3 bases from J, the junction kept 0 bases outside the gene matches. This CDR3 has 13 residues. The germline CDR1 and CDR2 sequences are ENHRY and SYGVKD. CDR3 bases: TGTGCCATCAGGGGACTAGCGGAAGAGACCCAGTACTTC. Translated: CAIRGLAEETQYF.

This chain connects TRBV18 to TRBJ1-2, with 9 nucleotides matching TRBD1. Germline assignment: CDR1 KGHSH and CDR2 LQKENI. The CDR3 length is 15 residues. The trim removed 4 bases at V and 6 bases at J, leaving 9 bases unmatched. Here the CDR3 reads CASSQLGTGLDGYTF. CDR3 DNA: TGTGCCAGCTCACAATTGGGGACAGGGTTGGATGGCTACACCTTC.

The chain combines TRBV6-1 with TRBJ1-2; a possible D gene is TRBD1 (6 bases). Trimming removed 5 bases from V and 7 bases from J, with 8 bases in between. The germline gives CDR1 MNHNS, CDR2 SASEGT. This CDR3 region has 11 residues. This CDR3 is CASSPRGGYTF. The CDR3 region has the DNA TGTGCCAGCAGTCCCAGGGGTGGCTACACCTTC.

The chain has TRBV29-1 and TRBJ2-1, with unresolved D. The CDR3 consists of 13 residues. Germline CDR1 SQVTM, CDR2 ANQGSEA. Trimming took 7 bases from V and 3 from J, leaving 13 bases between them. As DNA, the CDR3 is TGCAGCGCTGCGACGGACCTCTACAATGAGCAGTTCTTC. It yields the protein CSAATDLYNEQFF.

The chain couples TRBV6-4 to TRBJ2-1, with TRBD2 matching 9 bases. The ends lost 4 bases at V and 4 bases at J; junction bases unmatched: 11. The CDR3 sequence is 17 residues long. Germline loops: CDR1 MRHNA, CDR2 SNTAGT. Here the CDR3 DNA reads TGTGCCAGCAGTGCTACGAGGGAAGCGGGGGGTTACAATGAGCAGTTCTTC. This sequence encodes CASSATREAGGYNEQFF.